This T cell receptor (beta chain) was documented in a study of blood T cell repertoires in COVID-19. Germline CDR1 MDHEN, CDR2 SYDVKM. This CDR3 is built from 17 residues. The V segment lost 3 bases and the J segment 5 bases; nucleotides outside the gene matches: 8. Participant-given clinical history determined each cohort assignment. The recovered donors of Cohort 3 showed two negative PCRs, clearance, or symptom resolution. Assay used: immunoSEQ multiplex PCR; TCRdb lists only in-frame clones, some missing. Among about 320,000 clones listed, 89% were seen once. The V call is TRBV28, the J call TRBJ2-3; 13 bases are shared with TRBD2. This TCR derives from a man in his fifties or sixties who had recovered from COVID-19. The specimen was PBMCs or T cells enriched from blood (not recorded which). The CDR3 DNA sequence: TGTGCCAGCAGTTTGAGACTAGCGGGAGGACAAGGAGATACGCAGTATTTT. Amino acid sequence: CASSLRLAGGQGDTQYF.